This note documents a single T cell receptor beta chain sequence. Antigen: not known. This sample was included in a study of blood T cells in healthy people across ages. Study results and caveats: It was found that TCR beta diversity correlated strongly with the percentage of naive T cells.

Next came a second PCR, run for about 6 to 12 cycles, which used a sample-barcoded 5' primer along with a J-beta primer mix. TCRdb re-derived calls from the 5' RACE reads in MiXCR, one entry per CDR3 protein. The sample holds roughly 2 million distinct CDR3 sequences, just under 50% seen once. Isolation recovered at least 6.5 million PBMCs from every sample. The sequence came from a woman aged 40 to 55 in good health. Sequenced sample: blood.

This CDR3 is CASSLWDRGLGNEQFF. The CDR3 DNA follows: TGCGCCAGCAGCTTATGGGACAGGGGGCTAGGGAATGAGCAGTTCTTC. The rearrangement links TRBV5-1 to TRBJ2-1; TRBD1 agrees at 12 bases. CDR3 length: 16 residues. V was pared by 2 bases and J by 7 bases, with 7 bases of the junction left unmatched. Germline CDR1 reads SGHRS; CDR2 reads YFSETQ.